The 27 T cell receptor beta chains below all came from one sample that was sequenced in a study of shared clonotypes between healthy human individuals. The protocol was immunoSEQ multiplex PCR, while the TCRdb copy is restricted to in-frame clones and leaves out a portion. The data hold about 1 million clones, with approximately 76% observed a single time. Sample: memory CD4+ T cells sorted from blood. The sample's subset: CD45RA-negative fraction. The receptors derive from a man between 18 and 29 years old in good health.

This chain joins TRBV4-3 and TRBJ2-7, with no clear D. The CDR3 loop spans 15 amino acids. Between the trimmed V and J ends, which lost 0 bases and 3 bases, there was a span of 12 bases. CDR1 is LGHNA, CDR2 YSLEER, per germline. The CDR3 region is CASSQEAENYYEQYF. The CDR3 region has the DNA TGCGCCAGCAGCCAAGAGGCAGAGAATTACTACGAGCAGTACTTC.

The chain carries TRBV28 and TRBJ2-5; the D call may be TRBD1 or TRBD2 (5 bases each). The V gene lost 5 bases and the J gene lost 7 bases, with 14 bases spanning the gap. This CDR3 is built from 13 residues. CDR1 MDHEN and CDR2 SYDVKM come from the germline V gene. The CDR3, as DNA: TGTGCCAGCAGTCGGGGACCACCGGGGACCCAGTACTTC. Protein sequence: CASSRGPPGTQYF.

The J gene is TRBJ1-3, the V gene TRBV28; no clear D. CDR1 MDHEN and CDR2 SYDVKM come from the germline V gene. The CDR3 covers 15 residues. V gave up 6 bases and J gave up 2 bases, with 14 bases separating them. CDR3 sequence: CASSPWLPAGNTIYF. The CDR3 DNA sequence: TGTGCCAGCAGCCCGTGGCTCCCGGCTGGAAACACCATATATTTT.

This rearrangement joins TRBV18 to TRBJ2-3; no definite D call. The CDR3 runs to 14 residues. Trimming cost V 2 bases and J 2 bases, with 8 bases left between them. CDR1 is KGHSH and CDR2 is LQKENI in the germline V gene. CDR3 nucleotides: TGTGCCAGCTCACCAGCGACTTCCACAGATACGCAGTATTTT. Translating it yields CASSPATSTDTQYF.

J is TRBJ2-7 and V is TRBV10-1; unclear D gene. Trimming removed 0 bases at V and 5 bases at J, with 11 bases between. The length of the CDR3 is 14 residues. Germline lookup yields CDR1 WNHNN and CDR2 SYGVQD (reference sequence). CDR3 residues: CASSESGLVHEQYF. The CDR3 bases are TGCGCCAGCAGTGAGTCAGGTCTAGTCCACGAGCAGTACTTC.

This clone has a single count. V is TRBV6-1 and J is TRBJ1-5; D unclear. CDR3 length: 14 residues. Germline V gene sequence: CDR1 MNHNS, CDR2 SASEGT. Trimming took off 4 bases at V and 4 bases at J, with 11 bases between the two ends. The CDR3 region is CASSVVAENQPQHF. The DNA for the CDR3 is TGTGCCAGCAGTGTGGTGGCAGAAAATCAGCCCCAGCATTTT.

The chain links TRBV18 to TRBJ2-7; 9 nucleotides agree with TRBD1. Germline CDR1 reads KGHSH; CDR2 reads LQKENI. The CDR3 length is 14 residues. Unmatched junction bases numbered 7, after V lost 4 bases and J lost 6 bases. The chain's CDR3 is CASSRTGAVVEQYF. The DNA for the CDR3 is TGTGCCAGCTCACGGACAGGGGCGGTGGTCGAGCAGTACTTC.

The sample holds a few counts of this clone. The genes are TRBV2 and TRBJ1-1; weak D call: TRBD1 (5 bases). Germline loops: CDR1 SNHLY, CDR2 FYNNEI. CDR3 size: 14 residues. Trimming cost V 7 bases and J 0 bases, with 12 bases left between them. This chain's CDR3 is CASTTLGVNTEAFF. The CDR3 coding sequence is TGTGCCAGCACAACGTTGGGGGTGAACACTGAAGCTTTCTTT.

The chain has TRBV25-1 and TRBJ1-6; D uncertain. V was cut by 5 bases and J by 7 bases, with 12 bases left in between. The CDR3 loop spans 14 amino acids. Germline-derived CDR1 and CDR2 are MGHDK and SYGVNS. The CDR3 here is CASSNGRTNSPLHF. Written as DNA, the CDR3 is TGTGCCAGCAGTAACGGCCGAACCAATTCACCCCTCCACTTT.

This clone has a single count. Here the CDR3 DNA reads TGTGCCAGCAGCTTAGCCGGTCGGACTAGCGGGTGGGATGAGCAGTTCTTC. Translation gives CASSLAGRTSGWDEQFF. The V call is TRBV7-2, the J call TRBJ2-1, with TRBD2 identical over 11 bases. This CDR3 contains 17 residues. With V trimmed by 0 bases and J by 8 bases, 9 bases remained unmatched. Germline V gene lookup returns CDR1 SGHTA and CDR2 FQGNSA.

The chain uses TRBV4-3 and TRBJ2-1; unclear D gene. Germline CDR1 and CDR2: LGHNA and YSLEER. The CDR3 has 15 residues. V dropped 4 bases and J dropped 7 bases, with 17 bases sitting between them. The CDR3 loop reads CASSPRSRMGNEQFF. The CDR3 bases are TGCGCCAGCAGCCCCCGGTCCCGTATGGGGAATGAGCAGTTCTTC.

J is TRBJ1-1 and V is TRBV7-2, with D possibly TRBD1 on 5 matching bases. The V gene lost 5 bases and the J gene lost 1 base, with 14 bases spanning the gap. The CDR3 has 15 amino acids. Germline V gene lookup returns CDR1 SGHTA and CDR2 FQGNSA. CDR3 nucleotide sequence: TGTGCCAGCAGCCCCAGCGGGGCTAAGAACACTGAAGCTTTCTTT. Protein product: CASSPSGAKNTEAFF.

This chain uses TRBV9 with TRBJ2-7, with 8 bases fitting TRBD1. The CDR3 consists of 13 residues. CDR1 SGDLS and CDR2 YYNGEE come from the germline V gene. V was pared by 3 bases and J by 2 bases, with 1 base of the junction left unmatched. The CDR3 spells CASSAQGAYEQYF. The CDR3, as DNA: TGTGCCAGCAGCGCACAGGGGGCCTACGAGCAGTACTTC.

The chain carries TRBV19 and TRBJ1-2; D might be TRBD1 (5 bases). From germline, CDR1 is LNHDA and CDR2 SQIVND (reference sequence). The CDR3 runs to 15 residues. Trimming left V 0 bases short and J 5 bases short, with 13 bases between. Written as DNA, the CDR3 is TGTGCCAGTAGTATAGATCCGACACAGGAGTATGGCTACACCTTC. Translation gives CASSIDPTQEYGYTF.

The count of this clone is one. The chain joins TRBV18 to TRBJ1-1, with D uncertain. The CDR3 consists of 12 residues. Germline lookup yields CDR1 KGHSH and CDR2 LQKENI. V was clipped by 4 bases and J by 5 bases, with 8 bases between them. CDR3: CASSLAGTEAFF. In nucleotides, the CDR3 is TGTGCCAGCTCACTTGCCGGGACTGAAGCTTTCTTT. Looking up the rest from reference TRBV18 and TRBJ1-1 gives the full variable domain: NAGVMQNPRHLVRRRGQEARLRCSPMKGHSHVYWYRQLPEEGLKFMVYLQKENIIDESGMPKERFSAEFPKEGPSILRIQQVVRGDSAAYFCASSLAGTEAFFGQGTRLTVV.

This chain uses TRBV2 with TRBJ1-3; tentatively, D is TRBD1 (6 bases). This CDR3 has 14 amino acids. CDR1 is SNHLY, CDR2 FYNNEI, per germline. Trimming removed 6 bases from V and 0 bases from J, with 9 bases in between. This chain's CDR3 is CASRGQFSGNTIYF. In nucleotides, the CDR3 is TGTGCCAGCAGGGGACAATTCTCTGGAAACACCATATATTTT.

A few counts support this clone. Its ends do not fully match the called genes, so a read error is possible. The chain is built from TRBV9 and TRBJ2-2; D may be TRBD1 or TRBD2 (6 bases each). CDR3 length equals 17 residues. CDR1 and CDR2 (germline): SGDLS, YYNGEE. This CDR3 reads CASSVATSGANTGELFF. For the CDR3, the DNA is TGTGCCAGCAGCGTAGCTACGTCGGGGGCGAATACCGGGGAGCTGTTTTTT.

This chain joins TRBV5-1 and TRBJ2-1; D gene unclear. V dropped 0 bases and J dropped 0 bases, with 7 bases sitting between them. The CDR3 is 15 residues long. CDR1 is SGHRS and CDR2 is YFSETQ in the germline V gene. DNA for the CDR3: TGCGCCAGCAGCTTGGTCCTGAGCTCCTACAATGAGCAGTTCTTC. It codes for CASSLVLSSYNEQFF. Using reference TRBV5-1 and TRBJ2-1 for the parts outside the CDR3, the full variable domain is KAGVTQTPRYLIKTRGQQVTLSCSPISGHRSVSWYQQTPGQGLQFLFEYFSETQRNKGNFPGRFSGRQFSNSRSEMNVSTLELGDSALYLCASSLVLSSYNEQFFGPGTRLTVL.

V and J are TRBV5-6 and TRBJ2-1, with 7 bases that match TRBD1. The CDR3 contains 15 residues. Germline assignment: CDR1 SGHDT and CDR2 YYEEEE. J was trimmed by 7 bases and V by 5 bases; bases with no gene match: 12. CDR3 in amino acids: CASSRGGGTENEQFF. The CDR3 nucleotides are TGTGCCAGCAGTCGAGGGGGCGGCACAGAAAATGAGCAGTTCTTC.

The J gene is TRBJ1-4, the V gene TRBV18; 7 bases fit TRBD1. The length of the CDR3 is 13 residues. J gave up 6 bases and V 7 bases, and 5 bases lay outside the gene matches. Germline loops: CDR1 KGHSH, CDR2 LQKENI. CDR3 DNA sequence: TGTGCCAGCTTATCTGACAGGGATGAAAAACTGTTTTTT. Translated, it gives CASLSDRDEKLFF.

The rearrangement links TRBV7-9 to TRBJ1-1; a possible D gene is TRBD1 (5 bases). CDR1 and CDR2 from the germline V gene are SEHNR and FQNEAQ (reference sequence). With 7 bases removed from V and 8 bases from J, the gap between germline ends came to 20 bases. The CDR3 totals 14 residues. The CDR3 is CASMSMGHLGEAFF. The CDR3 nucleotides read TGTGCCAGCATGAGTATGGGGCACCTAGGGGAAGCTTTCTTT.

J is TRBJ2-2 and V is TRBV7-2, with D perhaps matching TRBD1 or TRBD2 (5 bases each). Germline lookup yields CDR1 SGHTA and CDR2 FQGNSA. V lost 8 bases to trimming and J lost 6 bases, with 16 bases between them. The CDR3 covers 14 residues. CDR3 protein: CASAVGVTAGELFF. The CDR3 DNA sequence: TGTGCCAGCGCTGTGGGGGTAACGGCCGGGGAGCTGTTTTTT.

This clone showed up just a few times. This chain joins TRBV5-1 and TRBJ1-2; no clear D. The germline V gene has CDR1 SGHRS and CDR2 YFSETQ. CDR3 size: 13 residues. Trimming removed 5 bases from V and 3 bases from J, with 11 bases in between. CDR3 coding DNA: TGCGCCAGCAGGTCGGTTTTGGACTATGGCTACACCTTC. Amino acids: CASRSVLDYGYTF.

CDR3 nucleotides: TGTGCCAGCGGAACTAGCGGGGGGTTCGGAGATACGCAGTATTTT. Its protein is CASGTSGGFGDTQYF. The gene calls are TRBV2 and TRBJ2-3; TRBD2 matches 12 bases. The V and J ends lost 8 bases and 5 bases, in that order; junction bases with no gene match: 8. The germline V gene has CDR1 SNHLY and CDR2 FYNNEI. This CDR3 has 15 amino acids.

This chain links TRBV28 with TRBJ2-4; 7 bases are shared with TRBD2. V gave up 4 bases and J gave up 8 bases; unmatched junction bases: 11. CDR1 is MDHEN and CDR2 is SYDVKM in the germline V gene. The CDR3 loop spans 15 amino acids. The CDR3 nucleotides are TGTGCCAGCAGTTCTTCAGGGAGGGGTAGAGACATTCAGTACTTC. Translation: CASSSSGRGRDIQYF. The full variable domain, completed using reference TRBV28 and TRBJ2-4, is DVKVTQSSRYLVKRTGEKVFLECVQDMDHENMFWYRQDPGLGLRLIYFSYDVKMKEKGDIPEGYSVSREKKERFSLILESASTNQTSMYLCASSSSGRGRDIQYFGAGTRLSVL.

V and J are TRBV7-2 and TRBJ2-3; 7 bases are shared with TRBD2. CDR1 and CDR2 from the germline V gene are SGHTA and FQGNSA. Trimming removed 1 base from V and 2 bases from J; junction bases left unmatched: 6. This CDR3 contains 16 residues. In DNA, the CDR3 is TGTGCCAGCAGCTTAGAGGGCGGGGGTATCACAGATACGCAGTATTTT. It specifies CASSLEGGGITDTQYF.

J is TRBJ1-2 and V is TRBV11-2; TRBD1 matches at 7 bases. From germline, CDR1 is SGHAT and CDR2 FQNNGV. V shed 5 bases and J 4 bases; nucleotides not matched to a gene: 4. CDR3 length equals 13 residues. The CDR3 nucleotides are TGTGCCAGCAGCCGGGGACAGACCTATGGCTACACCTTC. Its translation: CASSRGQTYGYTF.